The 6 T cell receptor beta chains listed next were all sequenced from one sample in a study of blood T cell repertoires in COVID-19. TCRdb keeps only in-frame clones here, not all; method: immunoSEQ multiplex PCR. The repertoire holds hundreds of thousands of clones, with roughly 84% as singletons. What was sequenced was peripheral blood. The source is a woman aged 80 or over with acute or convalescent COVID-19.

The chain recombines TRBV7-2 with TRBJ2-7; D is ambiguous. Germline V gene sequence: CDR1 SGHTA, CDR2 FQGNSA. The CDR3 has 14 amino acids. V lost 0 bases and J 0 bases, leaving 6 bases between the germline ends. CDR3 sequence reads: CASSLAYSSYEQYF. The CDR3 nucleotides are TGTGCCAGCAGCTTAGCTTACAGCTCCTACGAGCAGTACTTC.

The rearrangement uses TRBV19 and TRBJ2-1, with 10 bases fitting TRBD1. Germline lookup yields CDR1 LNHDA and CDR2 SQIVND (reference sequence). The trim removed 10 bases at V and 8 bases at J, leaving 11 bases unmatched. CDR3 length equals 14 residues. The CDR3 is CAISRQGATDEQFF. For the CDR3, the DNA is TGTGCCATATCCCGACAGGGGGCGACGGATGAGCAGTTCTTC.

The gene calls are TRBV10-3 and TRBJ1-2, with 9 bases lining up with TRBD1. The CDR3 is 13 residues long. Per germline, CDR1 ENHRY and CDR2 SYGVKD. Unmatched junction bases numbered 1, after V lost 5 bases and J lost 3 bases. The CDR3, as DNA: TGTGCCATCAGTAGGGACAGGGACTATGGCTACACCTTC. Translating it yields CAISRDRDYGYTF.

This chain connects TRBV28 to TRBJ1-5; TRBD1 agrees at 12 bases. The V gene end was trimmed by 7 bases and the J gene end by 1 base; junction bases not matched to a gene: 14. This CDR3 is 19 amino acids long. Germline CDR1 reads MDHEN; CDR2 reads SYDVKM. CDR3 coding DNA: TGTGCCAGCACCACTCCGGGACAGGGGGCGTTCTTAAGCAATCAGCCCCAGCATTTT. It translates to CASTTPGQGAFLSNQPQHF.

This rearrangement joins TRBV29-1 to TRBJ1-6; maybe TRBD1 (5 bases). The CDR3 has 14 amino acids. V was shortened by 4 bases and J by 8 bases, with 15 bases between the two germline ends. Looked up from germline, CDR1 is SQVTM and CDR2 is ANQGSEA. The CDR3 bases are TGCAGCGTTGGAGAAGGCTTCAGGGATTCACCCCTCCACTTT. Its translation is CSVGEGFRDSPLHF.

The chain employs TRBV30 and TRBJ1-2; 8 bases fit TRBD1. Germline V gives CDR1 GTSNPN, CDR2 SVGIG (reference sequence). V lost 5 bases and J lost 8; bases outside the gene matches: 10. This CDR3 contains 13 residues. As DNA, the CDR3 is TGTGCCTGGTCGACAGGGGAGGGCAGCGGCTACACCTTC. Translation gives CAWSTGEGSGYTF.